This T cell receptor beta chain emerged from a study of cytomegalovirus exposure and HLA in healthy donors. Primers for the PCR totalled 60 Vbeta and 13 Jbeta. The method was immunoSEQ multiplex PCR; TCRdb's version includes in-frame clones alone and lacks a portion of them. The sample shows 190,000 or so clones, 80% to 85% of them seen only once. On this clone: Its antigen is as yet unknown.

CDR3 length equals 14 residues. The V end was cut by 6 bases, the J end by 4 bases, with 13 bases between. Looked up from germline, CDR1 is SNHLY and CDR2 is FYNNEI. Study observations and caveats: In a later analysis, TCR beta V- and J-gene trimming showed a link to a missense DCLRE1C variant. Follow-up analysis found HLA locus-dependent TCR association rates, highest for DRB1 and lowest for HLA-C. High specificity and sensitivity for cytomegalovirus status were reported for the classifier. Later analysis revealed greater clonal expansion in HLA-associated TCR beta chains than in equally common others.

The V and J genes are TRBV2 and TRBJ1-5; D possibly corresponds to TRBD1 (5 bases). The sample comprised PBMCs. The TCR sequence derives from a man aged 45-60 years in good health and CMV-seronegative. DNA for the CDR3: TGTGCCAGCAGGGAGAGGACACAGAATCAGCCCCAGCATTTT. Translated, it gives CASRERTQNQPQHF.